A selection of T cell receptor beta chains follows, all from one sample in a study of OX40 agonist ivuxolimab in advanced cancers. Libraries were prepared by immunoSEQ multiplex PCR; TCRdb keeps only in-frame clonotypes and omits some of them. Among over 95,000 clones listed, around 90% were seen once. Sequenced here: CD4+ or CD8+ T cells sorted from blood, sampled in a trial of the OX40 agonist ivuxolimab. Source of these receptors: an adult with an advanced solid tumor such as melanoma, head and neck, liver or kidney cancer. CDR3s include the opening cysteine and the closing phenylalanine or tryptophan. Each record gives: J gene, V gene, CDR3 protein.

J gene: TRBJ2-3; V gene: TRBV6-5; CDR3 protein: CASRRHRESGDTQYF
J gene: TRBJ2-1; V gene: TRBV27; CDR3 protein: CASSLFPSGSYNEQFF
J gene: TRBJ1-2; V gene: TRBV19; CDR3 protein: CASSIGDIRRVGYTF
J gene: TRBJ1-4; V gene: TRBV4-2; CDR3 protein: CACQQTPSLNEKLFF
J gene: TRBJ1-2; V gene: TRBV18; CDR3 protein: CASSPGQGASGYGYTF
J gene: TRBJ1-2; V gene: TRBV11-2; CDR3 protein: CASSLTDNYGYTF
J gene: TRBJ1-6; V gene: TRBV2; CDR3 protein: CASITSGGGNSPLHF
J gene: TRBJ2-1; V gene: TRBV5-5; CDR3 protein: CASSLQGVNEQFF
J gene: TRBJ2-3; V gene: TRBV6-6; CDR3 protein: CASSYSGAPTDTQYF
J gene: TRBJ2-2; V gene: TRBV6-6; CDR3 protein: CASSRGLVATGELFF
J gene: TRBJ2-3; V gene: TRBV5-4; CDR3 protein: CASSFSGVGTDTQYF
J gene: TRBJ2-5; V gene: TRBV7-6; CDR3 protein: CASSSFFETQYF
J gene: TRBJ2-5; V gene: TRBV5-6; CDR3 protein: CASSVAGAMGETQYF
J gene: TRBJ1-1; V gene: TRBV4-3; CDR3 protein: CASSQHVGEWDRATEAFF
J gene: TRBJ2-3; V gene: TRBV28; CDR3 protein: CASSISGGGTDTQYF
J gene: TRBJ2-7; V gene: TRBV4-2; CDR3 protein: CASSRGLAGGYEQYF
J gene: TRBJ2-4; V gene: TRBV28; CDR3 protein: CASSELAGGGKNIQYF
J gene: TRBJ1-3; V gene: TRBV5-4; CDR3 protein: CASSATGSGNTIYF
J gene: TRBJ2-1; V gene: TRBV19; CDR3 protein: CASSTGPGTLEFF
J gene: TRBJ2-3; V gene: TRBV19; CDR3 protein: CASSMADTQYF
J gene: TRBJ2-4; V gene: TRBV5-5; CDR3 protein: CASSLTGTAKNIQYF
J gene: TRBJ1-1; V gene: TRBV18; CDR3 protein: CASQSGGGNTEAFF
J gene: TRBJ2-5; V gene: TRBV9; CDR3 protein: CASSLGGGFQETQYF
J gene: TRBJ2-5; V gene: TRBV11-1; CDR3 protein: CASGRVYQETQYF
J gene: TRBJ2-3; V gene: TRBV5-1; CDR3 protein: CASSLAGAGGPDTQYF
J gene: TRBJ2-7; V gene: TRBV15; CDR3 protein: CATSTRTSGTSEQYF
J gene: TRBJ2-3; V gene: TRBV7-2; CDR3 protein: CASSLAGTRGTDTQYF
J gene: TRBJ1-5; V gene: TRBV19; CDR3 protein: CATETGGARQPQHF
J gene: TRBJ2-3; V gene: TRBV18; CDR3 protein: CASSPRVGAGTDTQYF
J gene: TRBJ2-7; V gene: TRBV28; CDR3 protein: CASRRTGQFSYEQYF
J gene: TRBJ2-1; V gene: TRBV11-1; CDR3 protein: CASSPSPREQFF
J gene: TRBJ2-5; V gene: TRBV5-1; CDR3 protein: CASRESTGGVETQYF
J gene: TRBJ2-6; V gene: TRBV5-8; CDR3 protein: CAFKVGTGSSGANVLTF
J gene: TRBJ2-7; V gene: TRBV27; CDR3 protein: CASSLGTVAPYEQYF
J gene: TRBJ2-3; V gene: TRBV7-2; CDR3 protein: CASSSLASGRDTQYF
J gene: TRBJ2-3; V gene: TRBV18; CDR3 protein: CASSPLSTDTQYF
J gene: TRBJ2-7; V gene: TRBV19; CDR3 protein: CASRTSHGGYEQYF
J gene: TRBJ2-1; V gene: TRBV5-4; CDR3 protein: CASSLDNRAGNEQFF
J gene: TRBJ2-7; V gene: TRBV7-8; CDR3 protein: CASSATYEQYF
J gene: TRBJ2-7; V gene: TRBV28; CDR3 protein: CASTNEMGYEQYF
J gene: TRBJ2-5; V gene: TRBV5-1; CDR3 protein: CASSSPGWDATLYF